These 20 T cell receptor beta chains originate from one sample sequenced in a study of blood T cell repertoires in COVID-19 (dated by TCRdb to 2018 to 2020). To prepare the library, the immunoSEQ multiplex PCR assay was applied. TCRdb took over this immuneACCESS table, retaining in-frame rearrangements with V and J assigned. Such tables are incomplete; in checked studies, under half of the missing clones stem from an unresolved V gene, and the remainder is unexplained. This sample comprises more than 200,000 clones, about 90% of them detected only once. The ten largest clones represent 1.5% to 2% of the sample. Sequenced sample: PBMCs or T cells enriched from blood (not recorded which). The receptors derive from a woman aged 18-30 years who had recovered from COVID-19.

This chain joins TRBV23-1 and TRBJ2-7; tentative D call: TRBD2 (7 bases). TRBV23-1 is an ORF for which the function is uncertain. There are 15 residues in the CDR3. V lost 4 bases to trimming and J lost 4 bases, with 17 bases between them. CDR3 sequence: CASSPQGGGVYEQYF. CDR3 nucleotides: TGCGCCAGCAGTCCACAGGGAGGGGGTGTTTACGAGCAGTACTTC.

The V call is TRBV9, the J call TRBJ2-2, with D tentatively TRBD2 (6 bases). Per the germline V gene, CDR1 is SGDLS and CDR2 is YYNGEE. Trimming removed 6 bases from V and 7 bases from J, with 7 bases in between. The length of the CDR3 is 11 residues. CDR3 loop: CASMGGGELFF. CDR3 nucleotide sequence: TGTGCCAGCATGGGGGGCGGGGAGCTGTTTTTT.

The CDR3 is CASTTGEFTGEQFF. DNA of the CDR3: TGTGCCAGTACGACAGGGGAATTTACAGGTGAGCAGTTCTTC. The V call is TRBV6-5, the J call TRBJ2-1; TRBD1 matches 8 bases. Germline V gene sequence: CDR1 MNHEY, CDR2 SVGAGI. Trimming took 9 bases from V and 9 from J; bases not matched to a gene: 13. The CDR3 totals 14 residues.

This chain connects TRBV19 to TRBJ2-7; D gene uncertain. Per the germline V gene, CDR1 is LNHDA and CDR2 is SQIVND (reference sequence). V was shortened by 10 bases and J by 2 bases, with 21 bases between the two germline ends. This CDR3 spans 15 amino acids. CDR3 nucleotides: TGTGCCACCACTAACAATCTCGGCGGAGCCTACGAGCAGTACTTC. Residues: CATTNNLGGAYEQYF.

The V and J genes are TRBV7-8 and TRBJ1-1; 9 bases match TRBD1. Trimming at V came to 5 bases and at J to 2 bases, leaving 9 bases not matched to a gene. The CDR3 sequence is 16 residues long. Germline CDR1 is SGHVS and CDR2 is FQNEAQ. The CDR3 bases are TGTGCCAGCAGCCCGACCGGGACAGGGATAAACACTGAAGCTTTCTTT. Translated: CASSPTGTGINTEAFF.

The chain uses TRBV9 and TRBJ1-2, with D perhaps TRBD1 (6 bases). Deletions cut 1 base from V and 4 bases from J, with 14 bases between. This CDR3 comprises 15 residues. Germline V gene data show CDR1 as SGDLS and CDR2 as YYNGEE. The CDR3 DNA reads TGTGCCAGCAGCGTAACCACAGGGAGCACCTATGGCTACACCTTC. It yields the protein CASSVTTGSTYGYTF.

The chain recombines TRBV24-1 with TRBJ1-2; a possible D gene is TRBD1 (6 bases). This CDR3 contains 12 residues. V lost 5 bases and J lost 7, with 10 bases in between. Germline loops: CDR1 KGHDR, CDR2 SFDVKD. CDR3 loop: CATSVDRLGYTF. In nucleotides, the CDR3 is TGTGCCACCAGTGTCGACAGGCTTGGCTACACCTTC.

J is TRBJ2-5 and V is TRBV11-3; D uncertain. The CDR3 contains 14 residues. Looked up from germline, CDR1 is SGHNT and CDR2 is YENEEA. With 0 bases removed from V and 0 bases from J, the gap between germline ends came to 5 bases. The CDR3 reads CASSLDEYQETQYF. The DNA for the CDR3 is TGTGCCAGCAGCTTAGACGAGTACCAAGAGACCCAGTACTTC.

The J gene is TRBJ1-2, the V gene TRBV2; weak D call: TRBD1 (5 bases). The germline gives CDR1 SNHLY, CDR2 FYNNEI. Trimming removed 0 bases from V and 4 bases from J, with 15 bases in between. The CDR3 length is 16 residues. The chain's CDR3 is CASSEARGESSYGYTF. The CDR3 DNA follows: TGTGCCAGCAGTGAAGCGCGGGGGGAATCTAGCTATGGCTACACCTTC.

This clone was seen a few times. The rearrangement links TRBV5-5 to TRBJ2-1; 10 nucleotides agree with TRBD2. This CDR3 contains 13 residues. J was trimmed by 6 bases and V by 4 bases; bases with no gene match: 1. The germline CDR1 and CDR2 sequences are SGHKS and YYEKEE (reference sequence). CDR3 nucleotide sequence: TGTGCCAGCAGCCGGACTAGCGGCAATGAGCAGTTCTTC. Its translation is CASSRTSGNEQFF. Combining the CDR3 with reference TRBV5-5 and TRBJ2-1 gives the whole variable domain DAGVTQSPTHLIKTRGQQVTLRCSPISGHKSVSWYQQVLGQGPQFIFQYYEKEERGRGNFPDRFSARQFPNYSSELNVNALLLGDSALYLCASSRTSGNEQFFGPGTRLTVL.

This chain connects TRBV7-9 to TRBJ1-3; 10 bases line up with TRBD1. Per germline, CDR1 SEHNR and CDR2 FQNEAQ (reference sequence). With 5 bases clipped from V and 2 bases from J, the junction kept 3 bases outside the gene matches. The CDR3 contains 15 residues. CDR3 in amino acids: CASSPGTGAGNTIYF. CDR3 sequence (DNA): TGTGCCAGCAGCCCAGGGACAGGGGCTGGAAACACCATATATTTT. Supplemented by reference TRBV7-9 and TRBJ1-3, the full variable domain reads DTGVSQNPRHKITKRGQNVTFRCDPISEHNRLYWYRQTLGQGPEFLTYFQNEAQLEKSRLLSDRFSAERPKGSFSTLEIQRTEQGDSAMYLCASSPGTGAGNTIYFGEGSWLTVV.

The chain has TRBV5-4 and TRBJ2-7; TRBD1 agrees at 7 bases. The germline CDR1 and CDR2 sequences are SGHNT and YYREEE (reference sequence). CDR3 length equals 15 residues. V dropped 6 bases and J dropped 6; count of bases not matched to a gene: 15. The CDR3 protein is CASTSRGLPPSEQYF. In nucleotides, the CDR3 is TGTGCCAGCACCTCGAGGGGGCTTCCCCCTAGCGAGCAGTACTTC.

The chain employs TRBV9 and TRBJ2-7; D not resolved. Germline V gene sequence: CDR1 SGDLS, CDR2 YYNGEE. The V and J ends lost 1 base and 4 bases respectively, with 6 bases between them. This CDR3 spans 12 amino acids. The CDR3 sequence is CASSVPVYEQYF. CDR3 bases: TGTGCCAGCAGCGTACCGGTTTACGAGCAGTACTTC.

The chain has TRBV24-1 and TRBJ2-1; 7 positions match TRBD2. The germline CDR1 and CDR2 sequences are KGHDR and SFDVKD. Trimming removed 6 bases from V and 3 bases from J; junction bases left unmatched: 7. The CDR3 is 15 amino acids. CDR3 sequence (DNA): TGTGCCACCAGTTGGACTAGAGACAACTACAATGAGCAGTTCTTC. Translated: CATSWTRDNYNEQFF.

The rearrangement uses TRBV28 and TRBJ2-3; TRBD1 matches at 12 bases. Unmatched junction bases numbered 8, after V lost 5 bases and J lost 5 bases. CDR1 is MDHEN and CDR2 is SYDVKM in the germline V gene. The CDR3 contains 16 residues. The CDR3 here is CASSPAGQGAQDTQYF. The DNA for the CDR3 is TGTGCCAGCAGTCCCGCGGGACAGGGGGCTCAAGATACGCAGTATTTT. Together with reference TRBV28 and TRBJ2-3, the CDR3 gives the full variable domain: DVKVTQSSRYLVKRTGEKVFLECVQDMDHENMFWYRQDPGLGLRLIYFSYDVKMKEKGDIPEGYSVSREKKERFSLILESASTNQTSMYLCASSPAGQGAQDTQYFGPGTRLTVL.

The CDR3 coding sequence is TGCGCCAGCAGCGAAGTGACAGGGAGCTATGGCTACACCTTC. This sequence encodes CASSEVTGSYGYTF. V gene TRBV10-2 combines with J gene TRBJ1-2, with 7 bases that match TRBD1. In germline, CDR1 is WSHSY, CDR2 SAAADI. The CDR3 covers 14 residues. The trim removed 6 bases at V and 4 bases at J, leaving 8 bases unmatched.

The chain uses TRBV5-1 and TRBJ1-3, with 8 positions matching TRBD1. CDR1 SGHRS and CDR2 YFSETQ come from the germline V gene. CDR3 length equals 17 residues. The V and J ends lost 4 bases and 2 bases, in that order; junction bases with no gene match: 11. CDR3: CASSPTPGTGPGNTIYF. The CDR3 coding sequence is TGCGCCAGCAGCCCTACTCCCGGGACAGGACCTGGAAACACCATATATTTT.

J is TRBJ2-1 and V is TRBV4-1; 11 positions match TRBD2. The CDR3 totals 17 residues. V dropped 2 bases and J dropped 5; count of bases not matched to a gene: 8. Germline V gene sequence: CDR1 MGHRA, CDR2 YSYEKL. The CDR3 DNA reads TGCGCCAGCAGCCAAAACGCTCTAGCGGGGGGTAACAATGAGCAGTTCTTC. Amino acid sequence: CASSQNALAGGNNEQFF.

The chain links TRBV5-6 to TRBJ2-5, with 10 bases that match TRBD1. V shed 4 bases, J shed 4 bases, and the junction held 7 bases outside the gene matches. CDR1 is SGHDT, CDR2 YYEEEE, per germline. The CDR3 consists of 15 residues. This CDR3 reads CASSPGTGVAETQYF. In DNA form, the CDR3 reads TGTGCCAGCAGCCCCGGGACAGGGGTCGCAGAGACCCAGTACTTC.

CDR3: CASKHPGLFGYTF. In DNA, the CDR3 is TGCGCCAGCAAACACCCAGGGTTATTTGGCTACACCTTC. The chain joins TRBV10-1 to TRBJ1-2; TRBD1 is a possible D gene (5 bases). The CDR3 has 13 residues. Germline values: CDR1 WNHNN, CDR2 SYGVQD (reference sequence). V dropped 7 bases and J dropped 7 bases, with 16 bases sitting between them.